This TCR beta chain was sequenced during a study of T and B cells in COVID-19 patients. From blood, about 240-500 ng of genomic DNA served as TRB template. This clonotype was detected ten times or more. Its antigen remains unidentified. TRB rearrangements were amplified by multiplex PCR with BIOMED2 TRB-A/B primers. One entry per CDR3 protein, called by TCRdb with MiXCR from the multiplex PCR reads. The top ten clones hold approximately 2% of a sample with tens of thousands of distinct CDR3 sequences, approximately 29% of them seen once. The V end was cut by 0 bases, the J end by 6 bases, with 9 bases between. In germline, CDR1 is MNHEY, CDR2 SVGAGI. The CDR3 runs to 14 residues. Study-level findings and limits: Exclusive to the recovered cohort were thousands of TCR clusters, 30 to 40 of them with low generation probability. At recovery TRB diversity and richness exceeded healthy donors, after highly clonal active COVID-19 repertoires.

The chain links TRBV6-5 to TRBJ2-1; TRBD1 might be the D (6 bases). The clonotype was recovered from a human donor who had recovered from COVID-19. Sequencing was done on a sample of blood. Here the CDR3 reads CASSYSGTSNEQFF. The CDR3 DNA sequence: TGTGCCAGCAGTTACTCCGGGACAAGCAATGAGCAGTTCTTC.